The rows below give T cell receptor beta chains drawn from one sample of a study of T cell responses to AZD1222 COVID-19 vaccine. Assay: immunoSEQ multiplex PCR; the TCRdb copy retains only in-frame clones and omits some. The table shows some 120,000 clones, with around 90% occurring only once. Sequenced material: peripheral blood, taken on day 0 of AZD1222 vaccination. Receptor source: an adult in good health. Both conserved end residues are part of each CDR3. The order of the fields is D gene, CDR3 length, clone size, V gene, J gene, CDR3 protein, CDR3 DNA. A D gene is named only where the DNA matches it firmly. Only some rows state a clone size, as once, few, many or a class for expanded clones.

d_gene: TRBD1
len: 13
abundance: .
v_gene: TRBV7-2
j_gene: TRBJ1-6
CDR3aa: CASSLPTGLPLHF
CDR3nt: TGTGCCAGCAGCTTACCGACAGGGTTACCCCTCCACTTT

d_gene: TRBD1
len: 16
abundance: .
v_gene: TRBV27
j_gene: TRBJ1-1
CDR3aa: CASSKGDRGVDTEAFF
CDR3nt: TGTGCCAGCAGTAAAGGGGACAGGGGGGTCGACACTGAAGCTTTCTTT

d_gene: .
len: 13
abundance: .
v_gene: TRBV25-1
j_gene: TRBJ1-1
CDR3aa: CASRGIGRDEAFF
CDR3nt: TGTGCCAGCAGGGGGATTGGACGGGACGAAGCTTTCTTT

d_gene: .
len: 19
abundance: .
v_gene: TRBV4-1
j_gene: TRBJ2-1
CDR3aa: CASSQEPLSAGVAYNEQFF
CDR3nt: TGCGCCAGCAGCCAAGAGCCCCTCTCTGCAGGGGTTGCCTACAATGAGCAGTTCTTC

d_gene: .
len: 14
abundance: .
v_gene: TRBV6-5
j_gene: TRBJ2-2
CDR3aa: CASRDSLRTGELFF
CDR3nt: TGTGCCAGCAGGGACTCTCTGAGGACCGGGGAGCTGTTTTTT

d_gene: TRBD2
len: 13
abundance: few
v_gene: TRBV7-9
j_gene: TRBJ2-7
CDR3aa: CASSLHGGVEQYF
CDR3nt: TGTGCCAGCAGCTTACACGGGGGGGTTGAGCAGTACTTC

d_gene: TRBD2
len: 14
abundance: few
v_gene: TRBV10-1
j_gene: TRBJ2-3
CDR3aa: CASPTSGGTDTQYF
CDR3nt: TGCGCCAGCCCTACTAGCGGGGGCACAGATACGCAGTATTTT

d_gene: TRBD1
len: 15
abundance: once
v_gene: TRBV10-3
j_gene: TRBJ2-7
CDR3aa: CAISAPGQGFQEQYF
CDR3nt: TGTGCCATCAGTGCTCCCGGACAGGGGTTCCAGGAGCAGTACTTC

d_gene: .
len: 13
abundance: .
v_gene: TRBV14
j_gene: TRBJ1-2
CDR3aa: CASSLPGSYGYTF
CDR3nt: TGTGCCAGCAGCCTCCCGGGGTCGTATGGCTACACCTTC

d_gene: TRBD1
len: 15
abundance: .
v_gene: TRBV7-8
j_gene: TRBJ2-6
CDR3aa: CASKRRGPGANVLTF
CDR3nt: TGTGCCAGCAAGAGAAGGGGGCCTGGGGCCAACGTCCTGACTTTC

d_gene: TRBD2
len: 14
abundance: .
v_gene: TRBV13
j_gene: TRBJ2-5
CDR3aa: CASSPRGVQETQYF
CDR3nt: TGTGCCAGCAGCCCGCGGGGGGTACAAGAGACCCAGTACTTC

d_gene: .
len: 16
abundance: .
v_gene: TRBV6-2/TRBV6-3
j_gene: TRBJ2-7
CDR3aa: CASSYLGGAPQGEQYF
CDR3nt: TGTGCCAGCAGTTACCTAGGCGGGGCCCCCCAAGGGGAGCAGTACTTC

d_gene: TRBD1
len: 16
abundance: .
v_gene: TRBV7-8
j_gene: TRBJ2-7
CDR3aa: CASSLGDRTKDYEQYF
CDR3nt: TGTGCCAGCAGCTTAGGGGACAGAACGAAAGATTACGAGCAGTACTTC

d_gene: .
len: 17
abundance: .
v_gene: TRBV7-9
j_gene: TRBJ2-1
CDR3aa: CASSFPDISTIYNEQFF
CDR3nt: TGTGCCAGCAGCTTCCCTGATATATCTACGATTTACAATGAGCAGTTCTTC

d_gene: TRBD1
len: 14
abundance: .
v_gene: TRBV7-2
j_gene: TRBJ1-4
CDR3aa: CASSLDRDNEKLFF
CDR3nt: TGTGCCAGCAGTCTCGACAGGGATAATGAAAAACTGTTTTTT

d_gene: TRBD2
len: 14
abundance: .
v_gene: TRBV29-1
j_gene: TRBJ2-5
CDR3aa: CSVGQLAGDETQYF
CDR3nt: TGCAGCGTTGGGCAACTAGCGGGGGATGAGACCCAGTACTTC

d_gene: TRBD2
len: 13
abundance: .
v_gene: TRBV6-5
j_gene: TRBJ2-7
CDR3aa: CASSVSGGAEQYF
CDR3nt: TGTGCCAGCAGCGTTAGCGGGGGCGCCGAGCAGTACTTC

d_gene: .
len: 13
abundance: .
v_gene: TRBV5-1
j_gene: TRBJ1-1
CDR3aa: CASSLEGGTEAFF
CDR3nt: TGCGCCAGCAGCTTGGAGGGGGGCACTGAAGCTTTCTTT

d_gene: TRBD1
len: 16
abundance: .
v_gene: TRBV4-2
j_gene: TRBJ2-2
CDR3aa: CASSQDRGRGTGELFF
CDR3nt: TGTGCCAGCAGCCAAGACAGGGGGCGCGGCACCGGGGAGCTGTTTTTT

d_gene: .
len: 12
abundance: .
v_gene: TRBV3-1/TRBV3-2
j_gene: TRBJ2-1
CDR3aa: CASSHGGNEQFF
CDR3nt: TGTGCCAGCAGCCATGGCGGGAATGAGCAGTTCTTC

d_gene: .
len: 16
abundance: .
v_gene: TRBV2
j_gene: TRBJ1-4
CDR3aa: CASSERGLGLNEKLFF
CDR3nt: TGTGCCAGCAGTGAAAGGGGCCTGGGCCTTAATGAAAAACTGTTTTTT

d_gene: TRBD1
len: 13
abundance: .
v_gene: TRBV7-9
j_gene: TRBJ1-1
CDR3aa: CASSLEVGGQAFF
CDR3nt: TGTGCCAGCAGCTTAGAGGTAGGGGGCCAAGCTTTCTTT

d_gene: TRBD1
len: 16
abundance: few
v_gene: TRBV7-8
j_gene: TRBJ1-1
CDR3aa: CASSARDRGSNTEAFF
CDR3nt: TGTGCCAGCAGCGCCCGGGACAGGGGCTCAAACACTGAAGCTTTCTTT

d_gene: .
len: 16
abundance: .
v_gene: TRBV4-1
j_gene: TRBJ1-2
CDR3aa: CASSQVGQRPNYGYTF
CDR3nt: TGCGCCAGCAGCCAAGTAGGACAGCGTCCTAACTATGGCTACACCTTC

d_gene: .
len: 15
abundance: once
v_gene: TRBV3-1/TRBV3-2
j_gene: TRBJ1-2
CDR3aa: CASSRRWNDNNGYTF
CDR3nt: TGTGCCAGCAGTCGCCGCTGGAACGACAATAATGGCTACACCTTC

d_gene: .
len: 16
abundance: .
v_gene: TRBV7-8
j_gene: TRBJ2-3
CDR3aa: CASSSGRILLLDTQYF
CDR3nt: TGTGCCAGCAGCTCTGGGCGGATTTTGTTGTTAGATACGCAGTATTTT

d_gene: TRBD1
len: 15
abundance: once
v_gene: TRBV6-5
j_gene: TRBJ2-7
CDR3aa: CASSSGTGIIGEQYF
CDR3nt: TGTGCCAGCAGCTCCGGGACAGGGATCATCGGCGAGCAGTACTTC

d_gene: .
len: 14
abundance: once
v_gene: TRBV6-5
j_gene: TRBJ1-2
CDR3aa: CASSYSMAGNGYTF
CDR3nt: TGTGCCAGCAGTTACTCGATGGCAGGGAATGGCTACACCTTC

d_gene: TRBD1
len: 15
abundance: .
v_gene: TRBV7-2
j_gene: TRBJ1-1
CDR3aa: CASRPGQGGGTEAFF
CDR3nt: TGTGCCAGCAGGCCGGGGCAGGGGGGCGGCACTGAAGCTTTCTTT

d_gene: .
len: 14
abundance: once
v_gene: TRBV7-2
j_gene: TRBJ1-2
CDR3aa: CASSLGFNARGYTF
CDR3nt: TGTGCCAGCAGCTTAGGCTTTAACGCTCGGGGCTACACCTTC

d_gene: .
len: 15
abundance: .
v_gene: TRBV6-5
j_gene: TRBJ1-2
CDR3aa: CASSYPAAGEHGYTF
CDR3nt: TGTGCCAGCAGTTACCCGGCGGCCGGGGAGCATGGCTACACCTTC

d_gene: .
len: 13
abundance: few
v_gene: TRBV6-1
j_gene: TRBJ1-5
CDR3aa: CASSELPAQPQHF
CDR3nt: TGTGCCAGCAGTGAACTGCCGGCCCAGCCCCAGCATTTT

d_gene: .
len: 12
abundance: .
v_gene: TRBV6-5
j_gene: TRBJ1-4
CDR3aa: CASSRQGEKLFF
CDR3nt: TGTGCCAGCAGTCGACAAGGTGAAAAACTGTTTTTT

d_gene: .
len: 12
abundance: once
v_gene: TRBV12-3/TRBV12-4
j_gene: TRBJ2-2
CDR3aa: CASSPNTGELFF
CDR3nt: TGTGCCAGCAGTCCTAACACCGGGGAGCTGTTTTTT

d_gene: .
len: 11
abundance: .
v_gene: TRBV6-2/TRBV6-3
j_gene: TRBJ2-7
CDR3aa: CASSYYYEQYF
CDR3nt: TGTGCCAGCAGTTACTACTACGAGCAGTACTTC

d_gene: .
len: 16
abundance: .
v_gene: TRBV3-1/TRBV3-2
j_gene: TRBJ2-2
CDR3aa: CASSQIDGGNTGELFF
CDR3nt: TGTGCCAGCAGCCAGATTGACGGGGGGAACACCGGGGAGCTGTTTTTT

d_gene: TRBD1
len: 15
abundance: .
v_gene: TRBV7-9
j_gene: TRBJ2-7
CDR3aa: CASRLRGQGADEQYF
CDR3nt: TGTGCCAGCAGGTTAAGGGGGCAGGGGGCCGACGAGCAGTACTTC

d_gene: .
len: 13
abundance: .
v_gene: TRBV4-1
j_gene: TRBJ2-1
CDR3aa: CASSAPRGDEQFF
CDR3nt: TGCGCCAGCAGCGCCCCTAGGGGCGATGAGCAGTTCTTC

d_gene: .
len: 13
abundance: .
v_gene: TRBV7-2
j_gene: TRBJ1-2
CDR3aa: CASSLNREGGYTF
CDR3nt: TGTGCCAGCAGCTTAAACAGGGAAGGCGGCTACACCTTC

d_gene: .
len: 13
abundance: .
v_gene: TRBV6-5
j_gene: TRBJ2-1
CDR3aa: CASSYSGDNEQFF
CDR3nt: TGTGCCAGCAGTTACTCAGGGGACAATGAGCAGTTCTTC